This T cell receptor beta chain was obtained from a study of shared clonotypes between healthy human individuals. Study-wide points: It was the few donors that limited the genetic and exposure-history diversity represented. Roughly 5% of naive CD4 clonotypes were shared across a handful of donors.

Assay used: immunoSEQ multiplex PCR; TCRdb lists only in-frame clones, some missing. The data show some 2 million clones, about 94% seen once. About this clone: Its target is unknown. Other nucleotide sequences from this sample produce the same CDR3.

From germline, CDR1 is SGHRS and CDR2 YFSETQ. Trimming took 3 bases from V and 7 from J, leaving 11 bases between them. The CDR3 sequence is 12 residues long. Selected positively for CCR7 and CD45RO-negative, naive CD8 cells excluded terminally differentiated effector memory CD45RA+ cells. The source material was naive CD8+ T cells sorted from blood. The rearrangement joins TRBV5-1 to TRBJ2-7, with no clear D. The clonotype was recovered from a man aged 18 to 30 in good health. DNA for the CDR3: TGCGCCAGCAGCTGGTTGGGTGGGGAGCAGTACTTC. Encoded protein: CASSWLGGEQYF.